Described below is a single T cell receptor beta chain sequence and its context. Its antigen is as yet unknown. Clones were sequenced by immunoSEQ multiplex PCR, and TCRdb holds only the in-frame ones, with some missing. This sample has roughly 32,000 clones, with around 96% found just once. This specimen belongs to a study of monozygotic twins with cystic fibrosis. Study-level information: Libraries were built from approximately 3 micrograms of fragmented DNA using about 14 PCR cycles.

Trimming at V came to 4 bases and at J to 0 bases, leaving 3 bases not matched to a gene. Germline lookup yields CDR1 SGHRS and CDR2 YFSETQ. The CDR3 runs 15 residues. General study findings and limits: Low clonality (median roughly 0.009) suggested a mostly naive repertoire. V usage most resembled the co-twin in 13 of 16 pairs.

This clonotype was obtained from a girl aged 2 to 9 with cystic fibrosis. The V and J genes are TRBV5-1 and TRBJ2-1; TRBD2 matches 8 bases. Sequencing was performed on blood. The CDR3 DNA is TGCGCCAGCAGCCCGGGGGGGAGCTCCTACAATGAGCAGTTCTTC. This gives the protein CASSPGGSSYNEQFF.